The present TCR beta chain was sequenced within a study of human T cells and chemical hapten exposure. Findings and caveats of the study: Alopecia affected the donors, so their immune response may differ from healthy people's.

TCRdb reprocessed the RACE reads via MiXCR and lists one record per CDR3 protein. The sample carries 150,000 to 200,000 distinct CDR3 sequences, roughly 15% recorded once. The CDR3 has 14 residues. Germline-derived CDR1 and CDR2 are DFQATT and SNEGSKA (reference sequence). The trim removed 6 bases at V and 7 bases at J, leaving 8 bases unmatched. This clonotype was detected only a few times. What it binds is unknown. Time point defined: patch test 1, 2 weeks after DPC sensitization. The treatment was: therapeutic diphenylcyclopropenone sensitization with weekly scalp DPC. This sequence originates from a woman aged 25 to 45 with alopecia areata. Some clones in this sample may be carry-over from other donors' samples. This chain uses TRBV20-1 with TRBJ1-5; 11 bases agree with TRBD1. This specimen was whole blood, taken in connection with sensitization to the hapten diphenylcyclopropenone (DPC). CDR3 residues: CSARSWDRGQPQHF. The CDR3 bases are TGCAGTGCCAGATCGTGGGACAGGGGGCAGCCCCAGCATTTT.